Listed below are T cell receptor beta chains from one sample, sequenced in a study of monozygotic twins with inflammatory bowel disease. TCRdb reanalyzed the 5' RACE reads, giving one entry per CDR3 protein sequence and no DNA. The sample table includes 200,000 to 250,000 distinct CDR3 sequences. Material for sequencing was blood. These receptors originate from a human donor with ulcerative colitis or Crohn's disease, or a healthy co-twin of an affected twin (not recorded which). CDR3s include the opening cysteine and the closing phenylalanine or tryptophan. Each record gives: J gene, V gene, CDR3 protein.

>TRBJ1-5|TRBV18
CASSPDQNQPQHF
>TRBJ2-7|TRBV12-3/TRBV12-4
CASSLLGEGREYF
>TRBJ1-4|TRBV5-5
CASSSPRNTNEKLFF
>TRBJ1-2|TRBV7-2
CASSVTGGAGYGYTF
>TRBJ1-5|TRBV28
CASSLVFGQPQHF
>TRBJ2-4|TRBV19
CASSIADRNIQYF
>TRBJ1-5|TRBV7-3
CASSLGSQGAVEDQPQHF
>TRBJ2-5|TRBV24-1
CATSDPRTGGTQETQYF
>TRBJ1-5|TRBV7-2
CASSPFAGHGDQPQHF
>TRBJ2-1|TRBV11-2
CASNIPLAGLSSYNEQFF
>TRBJ1-3|TRBV5-1
CASSLAAASSGNTIYF
>TRBJ1-2|TRBV3-1
CASSHGDGYTF
>TRBJ1-5|TRBV12-3/TRBV12-4
CASSLAGFGQPQHF
>TRBJ1-1|TRBV27
CASSYWGPNTEAFF
>TRBJ2-1|TRBV4-2
CASSQDRLRGLGEQFF
>TRBJ2-5|TRBV20-1
CSARDPQGTSGGTLETQYF
>TRBJ2-3|TRBV29-1
CSATGERGTDTQYF